This passage covers 18 T cell receptor beta chains from one sample sequenced in a study of radiotherapy plus CTLA-4 blockade in lung cancer. Measured with immunoSEQ multiplex PCR; TCRdb has only the in-frame clones, and not every one. The table records some 46,000 clones, about 81% of them present only once. The sequencing here drew on peripheral blood, taken from a patient treated with radiotherapy plus ipilimumab. The receptors were sampled from a human donor with non-small cell lung cancer who had stable disease on radiotherapy plus ipilimumab.

The chain employs TRBV11-1 and TRBJ2-5, with 8 bases matching TRBD2. J lost 5 bases, V lost 5 bases, and 4 bases had no gene match. The germline CDR1 and CDR2 sequences are SGHAT and FQDESV (reference sequence). This CDR3 has 13 residues. The CDR3 sequence is CASSRLASETQYF. The CDR3, as DNA: TGTGCCAGCAGCCGACTAGCGAGCGAGACCCAGTACTTC.

The rearrangement uses TRBV2 and TRBJ1-2, with D possibly being TRBD1 (5 bases). Germline CDR1 SNHLY, CDR2 FYNNEI. Trimming left V 2 bases short and J 5 bases short, with 6 bases between. The CDR3 runs 12 residues. CDR3 in amino acids: CASSEQGYGYTF. CDR3 sequence (DNA): TGTGCCAGCAGTGAACAGGGTTATGGCTACACCTTC.

The chain carries TRBV7-2 and TRBJ1-3, with D tentatively TRBD1 (6 bases). Per germline, CDR1 SGHTA and CDR2 FQGNSA. The CDR3 has 14 amino acids. With 10 bases removed from V and 0 bases from J, the gap between germline ends came to 13 bases. The CDR3 protein is CATRQANSGNTIYF. CDR3 coding DNA: TGTGCCACCCGACAGGCGAACTCTGGAAACACCATATATTTT.

This rearrangement joins TRBV10-3 to TRBJ2-3, with a possible D match to TRBD2 (5 bases). The V end lost 0 bases, the J end lost 8 bases, and 9 bases lay between the germline ends. The CDR3 spans 13 residues. Looked up from germline, CDR1 is ENHRY and CDR2 is SYGVKD. DNA for the CDR3: TGTGCCATCAGTGAGTCAAGCGAGGGTACGCAGTATTTT. The encoded protein is CAISESSEGTQYF.

CDR3: CATRQGDRVWSPLHF. The CDR3, as DNA: TGTGCCACCAGACAGGGGGACCGAGTTTGGTCACCCCTCCACTTT. The chain uses TRBV6-5 and TRBJ1-6, with 9 bases matching TRBD1. Germline assignment: CDR1 MNHEY and CDR2 SVGAGI. CDR3 length: 15 amino acids. V was pared by 10 bases and J by 10 bases, with 14 bases of the junction left unmatched.

This chain connects TRBV7-9 to TRBJ1-2, with 9 bases aligning to TRBD1. Germline V gene sequence: CDR1 SEHNR, CDR2 FQNEAQ (reference sequence). CDR3 length equals 16 residues. V trimming: 5 bases; J trimming: 1 base; junction bases outside the gene matches: 8. This CDR3 is CASSPGTGPINYGYTF. CDR3 DNA: TGTGCCAGCAGCCCCGGGACAGGGCCCATTAACTATGGCTACACCTTC.

This chain connects TRBV27 to TRBJ2-1, with 9 bases fitting TRBD2. This CDR3 is 15 amino acids long. Losses at the gene ends were 8 bases for V and 0 bases for J; bases not matched to a gene: 5. The germline V gene has CDR1 MNHEY and CDR2 SMNVEV (reference sequence). The chain's CDR3 is CASAVSGSSYNEQFF. The CDR3, as DNA: TGTGCCAGCGCGGTTAGCGGGAGCTCCTACAATGAGCAGTTCTTC.

The rearrangement links TRBV28 to TRBJ2-2, with 8 bases identical to TRBD1. This CDR3 is built from 13 residues. J gave up 5 bases and V 9 bases, and 5 bases lay outside the gene matches. Per germline, CDR1 MDHEN and CDR2 SYDVKM. CDR3 sequence: CARTGVGTGELFF. The CDR3 region has the DNA TGTGCCAGGACAGGGGTGGGGACCGGGGAGCTGTTTTTT.

This chain links TRBV5-1 with TRBJ2-3; possibly TRBD2 for D (6 bases). The germline CDR1 and CDR2 sequences are SGHRS and YFSETQ. The CDR3 is 13 amino acids. Trimming left V 5 bases short and J 4 bases short, with 11 bases between. The CDR3 region has the DNA TGCGCCAGCAGGGGGGACTCCTCAGATACGCAGTATTTT. This translates into CASRGDSSDTQYF.

The chain employs TRBV5-8 and TRBJ2-1; 10 positions agree with TRBD2. V gave up 4 bases and J gave up 4 bases; unmatched junction bases: 8. Germline lookup yields CDR1 SGHTS and CDR2 YDEGEE. The CDR3 totals 16 residues. The CDR3 is CASSPSGTSVYNEQFF. CDR3 nucleotides: TGTGCCAGCAGCCCCAGTGGGACTAGCGTTTACAATGAGCAGTTCTTC.

This chain joins TRBV7-9 and TRBJ2-5; 10 nucleotides align to TRBD1. Germline trimming cut 4 bases from V and 3 bases from J; bases unmatched to any gene: 2. Germline CDR1 reads SEHNR; CDR2 reads FQNEAQ (reference sequence). The CDR3 runs 14 residues. The CDR3 loop reads CASSSTGGKETQYF. The DNA of the CDR3 is TGTGCCAGCAGCTCGACAGGGGGCAAAGAGACCCAGTACTTC. Full variable domain (remainder filled in from reference TRBV7-9 and TRBJ2-5): DTGVSQNPRHKITKRGQNVTFRCDPISEHNRLYWYRQTLGQGPEFLTYFQNEAQLEKSRLLSDRFSAERPKGSFSTLEIQRTEQGDSAMYLCASSSTGGKETQYFGPGTRLLVL.

The chain uses TRBV5-6 and TRBJ2-2, with a weak D call TRBD2 (6 bases). The V end was cut by 0 bases, the J end by 3 bases, with 6 bases between. The CDR3 has 14 residues. CDR1 SGHDT and CDR2 YYEEEE come from the germline V gene. In nucleotides, the CDR3 is TGTGCCAGCAGCTTGGGGGGGGACACCGGGGAGCTGTTTTTT. Translation gives CASSLGGDTGELFF. The full variable domain, its missing parts supplied by reference TRBV5-6 and TRBJ2-2, is DAGVTQSPTHLIKTRGQQVTLRCSPKSGHDTVSWYQQALGQGPQFIFQYYEEEERQRGNFPDRFSGHQFPNYSSELNVNALLLGDSALYLCASSLGGDTGELFFGEGSRLTVL.

This clone was recorded once. This rearrangement joins TRBV9 to TRBJ1-1; possibly TRBD1 for D (5 bases). Per germline, CDR1 SGDLS and CDR2 YYNGEE. The germline V and J ends were trimmed by 4 bases and 11 bases, with 18 bases remaining between them. CDR3 length: 13 residues. The CDR3 sequence is CASSLINGEGAFF. For the CDR3, the DNA is TGTGCCAGCAGCCTTATCAATGGGGAGGGGGCTTTCTTT. The full variable domain, completed using reference TRBV9 and TRBJ1-1, is DSGVTQTPKHLITATGQRVTLRCSPRSGDLSVYWYQQSLDQGLQFLIQYYNGEERAKGNILERFSAQQFPDLHSELNLSSLELGDSALYFCASSLINGEGAFFGQGTRLTVV.

The chain combines TRBV5-1 with TRBJ2-3; TRBD2 agrees at 14 bases. Losses at the gene ends were 4 bases for V and 1 base for J; bases not matched to a gene: 8. This CDR3 is 18 amino acids long. Per germline, CDR1 SGHRS and CDR2 YFSETQ. CDR3 sequence (DNA): TGCGCCAGCAGCCGCGGGACTAGCGGGAGTCGAGGCACAGATACGCAGTATTTT. The encoded protein is CASSRGTSGSRGTDTQYF.

The chain has TRBV19 and TRBJ2-1, with D tentatively TRBD1 (5 bases). This CDR3 region has 17 residues. V was shortened by 5 bases and J by 1 base, with 18 bases between the two germline ends. From germline, CDR1 is LNHDA and CDR2 SQIVND (reference sequence). The CDR3 DNA reads as TGTGCCAGTAGTGCTCGGAAGACAGTAGTGTCCTACAATGAGCAGTTCTTC. Protein sequence: CASSARKTVVSYNEQFF.

This rearrangement joins TRBV7-2 to TRBJ2-7; 9 bases line up with TRBD2. There are 15 residues in the CDR3. Germline assignment: CDR1 SGHTA and CDR2 FQGNSA. With V trimmed by 1 base and J by 3 bases, 4 bases remained unmatched. The CDR3 protein is CASSLEPSGNYEQYF. CDR3 coding DNA: TGTGCCAGCAGCTTAGAGCCTAGCGGGAACTACGAGCAGTACTTC.

The chain recombines TRBV18 with TRBJ2-5; 9 nucleotides match TRBD2. This CDR3 has 18 amino acids. Looked up from germline, CDR1 is KGHSH and CDR2 is LQKENI. The junction had 12 bases not matched to a gene; V was cut back by 0 bases and J by 4 bases. The DNA for the CDR3 is TGTGCCAGCTCACCACCGGGTTTCGAGCGGGAGGACGTAGAGACCCAGTACTTC. Translation: CASSPPGFEREDVETQYF.

J is TRBJ2-2 and V is TRBV7-3; 8 nucleotides match TRBD1. The CDR3 consists of 14 residues. In germline, CDR1 is SGHTA, CDR2 FQGTGA. J lost 6 bases, V lost 8 bases, and 8 bases had no gene match. CDR3 DNA sequence: TGTGCCAGCCGGTCGGCAGGGGGCTCCGGGGAGCTGTTTTTT. It specifies CASRSAGGSGELFF.